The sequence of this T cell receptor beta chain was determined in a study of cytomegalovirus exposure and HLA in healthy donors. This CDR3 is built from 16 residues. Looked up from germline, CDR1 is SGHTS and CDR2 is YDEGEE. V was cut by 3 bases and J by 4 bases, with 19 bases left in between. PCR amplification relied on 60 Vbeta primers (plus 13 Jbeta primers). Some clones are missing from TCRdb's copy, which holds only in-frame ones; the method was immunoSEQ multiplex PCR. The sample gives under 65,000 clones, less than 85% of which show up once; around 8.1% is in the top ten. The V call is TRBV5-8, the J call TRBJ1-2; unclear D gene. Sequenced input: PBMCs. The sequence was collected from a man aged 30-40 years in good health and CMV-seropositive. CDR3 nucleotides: TGTGCCAGCAGCTCTGGTCGGTTTACTAGGTCCTATGGCTACACCTTC. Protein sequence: CASSSGRFTRSYGYTF.